Shown below are 8 T cell receptor beta chains from a single sample sequenced in a study of CD8+ T cells in alopecia areata. RNA was isolated and reverse transcribed to cDNA, the sequencing template. Data came from immunoSEQ multiplex PCR; TCRdb stores just in-frame clones and leaves some out. This table has approximately 280,000 clones, 58% appearing once. The treatment was: oral pan-JAK inhibitor, 5-10 mg twice daily. Specimen: CD4+ T cells sorted from blood, collected at week 24, from a patient treated with tofacitinib. The receptors originated from a human donor with alopecia areata.

This clone is a singleton in its sample. This chain joins TRBV7-9 and TRBJ1-1, with 7 bases aligning to TRBD1. CDR1 SEHNR and CDR2 FQNEAQ come from the germline V gene (reference sequence). The CDR3 loop spans 13 amino acids. Unmatched junction bases numbered 12, after V lost 5 bases and J lost 12 bases. Here the CDR3 reads CASSPLDARGSFF. As DNA, the CDR3 is TGTGCCAGCAGCCCGCTCGACGCCAGGGGGTCTTTCTTT. The full variable domain, with the rest looked up from reference TRBV7-9 and TRBJ1-1, is DTGVSQNPRHKITKRGQNVTFRCDPISEHNRLYWYRQTLGQGPEFLTYFQNEAQLEKSRLLSDRFSAERPKGSFSTLEIQRTEQGDSAMYLCASSPLDARGSFFGQGTRLTVV.

This clone has a single count. V usage is TRBV5-4 and J usage is TRBJ2-5; D may be TRBD2 (6 bases). Trimming left V 0 bases short and J 5 bases short, with 11 bases between. The CDR3 has 14 residues. Looked up from germline, CDR1 is SGHNT and CDR2 is YYREEE (reference sequence). DNA of the CDR3: TGTGCCAGCAGCTTGGTAGCGGAAGGCGAGACCCAGTACTTC. Amino acids: CASSLVAEGETQYF. The complete variable domain, with remaining parts taken from reference TRBV5-4 and TRBJ2-5, reads ETGVTQSPTHLIKTRGQQVTLRCSSQSGHNTVSWYQQALGQGPQFIFQYYREEENGRGNFPPRFSGLQFPNYSSELNVNALELDDSALYLCASSLVAEGETQYFGPGTRLLVL.

This rearrangement joins TRBV2 to TRBJ2-5, with D possibly called TRBD1 or TRBD2 (5 bases each). The CDR3 extends over 13 amino acids. With 4 bases removed from V and 5 bases from J, the gap between germline ends came to 11 bases. Germline V CDR1 and CDR2: SNHLY, FYNNEI. The DNA for the CDR3 is TGTGCCAGCAGTGCGGGGCCCAGGGAGACCCAGTACTTC. Protein: CASSAGPRETQYF.

This chain connects TRBV5-4 to TRBJ1-1, with D tentatively TRBD1 (5 bases). With 4 bases removed from V and 6 bases from J, the gap between germline ends came to 16 bases. Germline assignment: CDR1 SGHNT and CDR2 YYREEE (reference sequence). This CDR3 is 14 amino acids long. Here the CDR3 DNA reads TGTGCCAGCAGCAGGAGAGGGGAGAGGGCTGAAGCTTTCTTT. This sequence encodes CASSRRGERAEAFF.

The sample holds a few counts of this clone. This chain's CDR3 is CSVEDTVQPQHF. The DNA for the CDR3 is TGCAGCGTTGAAGACACCGTTCAGCCCCAGCATTTT. The gene calls are TRBV29-1 and TRBJ1-5; D not resolved. This CDR3 comprises 12 residues. Germline V gene lookup returns CDR1 SQVTM and CDR2 ANQGSEA. V was trimmed by 0 bases and J by 6 bases, leaving 6 bases between them.

Regarding this clone: The same CDR3 arises from other DNA sequences in this sample as well. The chain is built from TRBV6-6 and TRBJ2-5; no definite D call. Germline V CDR1 and CDR2: MNHNY, SVGAGI (reference sequence). The V gene lost 6 bases and the J gene lost 0 bases, with 17 bases spanning the gap. This CDR3 spans 16 amino acids. This CDR3 is CASRLGSADNQETQYF. CDR3 nucleotide sequence: TGTGCCAGCAGGTTAGGGTCAGCCGATAACCAAGAGACCCAGTACTTC.

This clone turned up a few times. The chain is built from TRBV6-1 and TRBJ2-5; 9 bases agree with TRBD1. Germline V CDR1 and CDR2: MNHNS, SASEGT. The CDR3 is made up of 14 amino acids. The trim removed 8 bases at V and 1 base at J, leaving 5 bases unmatched. The CDR3 sequence is CASLDRGAQETQYF. In nucleotides, the CDR3 is TGTGCCAGCCTGGACAGGGGAGCCCAAGAGACCCAGTACTTC.

This clone has just a few counts. The chain is built from TRBV5-4 and TRBJ2-3, with 7 bases that match TRBD2. The V gene's germline CDR1 is SGHNT and CDR2 YYREEE (reference sequence). The V segment lost 1 base and the J segment 4 bases; nucleotides outside the gene matches: 0. The CDR3 has 13 amino acids. This CDR3 is CASSLTSADTQYF. DNA for the CDR3: TGTGCCAGCAGCTTGACTAGCGCAGATACGCAGTATTTT. Together with reference TRBV5-4 and TRBJ2-3, the CDR3 gives the full variable domain: ETGVTQSPTHLIKTRGQQVTLRCSSQSGHNTVSWYQQALGQGPQFIFQYYREEENGRGNFPPRFSGLQFPNYSSELNVNALELDDSALYLCASSLTSADTQYFGPGTRLTVL.